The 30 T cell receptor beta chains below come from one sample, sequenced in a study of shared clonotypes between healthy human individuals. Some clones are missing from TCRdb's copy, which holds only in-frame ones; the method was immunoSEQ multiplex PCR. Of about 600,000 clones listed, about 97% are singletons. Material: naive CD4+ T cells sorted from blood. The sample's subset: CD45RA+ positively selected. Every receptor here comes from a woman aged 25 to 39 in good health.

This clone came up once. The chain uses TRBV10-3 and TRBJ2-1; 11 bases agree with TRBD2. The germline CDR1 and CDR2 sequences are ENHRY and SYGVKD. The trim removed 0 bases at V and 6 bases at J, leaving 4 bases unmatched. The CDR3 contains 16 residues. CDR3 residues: CAISESTLAGVNEQFF. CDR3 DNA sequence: TGTGCCATCAGTGAGTCCACACTAGCGGGAGTCAATGAGCAGTTCTTC.

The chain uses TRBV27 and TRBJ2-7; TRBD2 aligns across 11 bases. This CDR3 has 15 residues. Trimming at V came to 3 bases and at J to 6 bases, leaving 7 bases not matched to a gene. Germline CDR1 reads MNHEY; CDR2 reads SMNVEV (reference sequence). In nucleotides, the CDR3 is TGTGCCAGCAGTTTTACTAGCGGGAGCGGCAGCGAGCAGTACTTC. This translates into CASSFTSGSGSEQYF.

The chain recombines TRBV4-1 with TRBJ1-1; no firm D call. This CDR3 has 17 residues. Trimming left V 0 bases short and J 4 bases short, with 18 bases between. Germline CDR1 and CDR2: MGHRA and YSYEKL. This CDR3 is CASSQDPRDPSATEAFF. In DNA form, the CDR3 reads TGCGCCAGCAGCCAAGATCCGAGGGATCCCTCGGCCACTGAAGCTTTCTTT.

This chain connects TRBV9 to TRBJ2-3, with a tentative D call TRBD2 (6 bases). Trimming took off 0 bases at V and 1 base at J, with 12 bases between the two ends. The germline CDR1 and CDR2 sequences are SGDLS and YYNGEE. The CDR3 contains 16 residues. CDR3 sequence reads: CASSVAEGRGTDTQYF. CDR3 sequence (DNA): TGTGCCAGCAGCGTAGCGGAGGGAAGGGGCACAGATACGCAGTATTTT.

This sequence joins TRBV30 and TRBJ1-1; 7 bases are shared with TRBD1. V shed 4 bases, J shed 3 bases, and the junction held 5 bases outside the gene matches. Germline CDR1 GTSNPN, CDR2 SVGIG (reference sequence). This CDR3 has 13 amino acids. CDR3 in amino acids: CAWNTQGDTEAFF. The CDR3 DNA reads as TGTGCCTGGAACACTCAGGGGGACACTGAAGCTTTCTTT.

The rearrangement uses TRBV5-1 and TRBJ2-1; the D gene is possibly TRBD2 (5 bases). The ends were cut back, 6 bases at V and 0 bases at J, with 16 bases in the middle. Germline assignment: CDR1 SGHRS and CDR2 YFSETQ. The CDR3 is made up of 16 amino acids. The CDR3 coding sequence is TGCGCCAGCACTCCGCTAGTAGCGAGCTCCTACAATGAGCAGTTCTTC. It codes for CASTPLVASSYNEQFF.

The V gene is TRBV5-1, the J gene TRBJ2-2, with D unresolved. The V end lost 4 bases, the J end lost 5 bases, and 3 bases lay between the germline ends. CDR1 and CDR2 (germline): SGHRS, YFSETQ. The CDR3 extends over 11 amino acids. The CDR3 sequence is CASSKTGELFF. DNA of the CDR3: TGCGCCAGCAGCAAAACCGGGGAGCTGTTTTTT.

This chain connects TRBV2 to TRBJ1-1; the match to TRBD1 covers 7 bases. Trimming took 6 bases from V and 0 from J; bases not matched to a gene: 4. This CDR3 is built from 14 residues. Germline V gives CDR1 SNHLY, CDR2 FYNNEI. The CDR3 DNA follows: TGTGCCAGCAGCGTGGGACAGTTGAACACTGAAGCTTTCTTT. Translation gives CASSVGQLNTEAFF.

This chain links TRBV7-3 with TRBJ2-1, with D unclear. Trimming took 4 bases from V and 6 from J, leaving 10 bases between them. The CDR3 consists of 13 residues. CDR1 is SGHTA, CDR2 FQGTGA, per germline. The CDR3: CASSSPMGNEQFF. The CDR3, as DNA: TGTGCCAGCAGCTCCCCCATGGGCAATGAGCAGTTCTTC.

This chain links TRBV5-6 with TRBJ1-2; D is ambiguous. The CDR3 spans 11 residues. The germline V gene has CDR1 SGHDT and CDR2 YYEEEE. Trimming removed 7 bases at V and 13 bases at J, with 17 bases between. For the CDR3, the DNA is TGTGCCAGCGGTTCAGGAATGGCCACCACCTTC. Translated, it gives CASGSGMATTF.

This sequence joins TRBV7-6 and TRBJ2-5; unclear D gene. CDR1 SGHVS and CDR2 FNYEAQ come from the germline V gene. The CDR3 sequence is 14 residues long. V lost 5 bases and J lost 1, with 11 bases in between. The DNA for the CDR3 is TGTGCCAGCAGCCCGGACGGAACCCAAGAGACCCAGTACTTC. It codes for CASSPDGTQETQYF.

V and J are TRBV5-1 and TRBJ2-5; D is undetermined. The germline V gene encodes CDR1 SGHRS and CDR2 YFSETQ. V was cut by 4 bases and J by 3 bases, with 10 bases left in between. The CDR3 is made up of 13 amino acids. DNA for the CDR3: TGCGCCAGCAGCCCCGACGCGAAAGAGACCCAGTACTTC. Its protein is CASSPDAKETQYF.

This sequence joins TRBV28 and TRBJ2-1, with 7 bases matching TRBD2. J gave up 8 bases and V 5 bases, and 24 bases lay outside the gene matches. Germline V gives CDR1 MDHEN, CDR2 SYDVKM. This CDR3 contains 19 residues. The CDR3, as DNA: TGTGCCAGCAGTCCCATAGGGTCTAGCGGTAATCTACCCGCGGATGAGCAGTTCTTC. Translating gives CASSPIGSSGNLPADEQFF. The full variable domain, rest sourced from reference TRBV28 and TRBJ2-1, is DVKVTQSSRYLVKRTGEKVFLECVQDMDHENMFWYRQDPGLGLRLIYFSYDVKMKEKGDIPEGYSVSREKKERFSLILESASTNQTSMYLCASSPIGSSGNLPADEQFFGPGTRLTVL.

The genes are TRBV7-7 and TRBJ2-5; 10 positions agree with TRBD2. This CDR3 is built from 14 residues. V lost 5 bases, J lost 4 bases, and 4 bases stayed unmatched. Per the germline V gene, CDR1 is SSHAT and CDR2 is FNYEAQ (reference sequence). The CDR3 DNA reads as TGTGCCAGCAGCCCAGCGGGAGGGGCAGAGACCCAGTACTTC. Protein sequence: CASSPAGGAETQYF.

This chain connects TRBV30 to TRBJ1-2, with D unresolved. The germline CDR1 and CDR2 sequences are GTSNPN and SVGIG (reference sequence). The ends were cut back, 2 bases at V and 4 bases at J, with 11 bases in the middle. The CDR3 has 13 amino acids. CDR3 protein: CAWSPSRLYGYTF. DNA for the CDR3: TGTGCCTGGAGTCCCAGTAGACTCTATGGCTACACCTTC.

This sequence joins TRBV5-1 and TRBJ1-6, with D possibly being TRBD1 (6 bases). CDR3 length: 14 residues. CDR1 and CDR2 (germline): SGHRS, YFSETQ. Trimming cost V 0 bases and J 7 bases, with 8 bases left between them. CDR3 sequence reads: CASSLGTENSPLHF. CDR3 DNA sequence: TGCGCCAGCAGCTTGGGGACAGAGAATTCACCCCTCCACTTT.

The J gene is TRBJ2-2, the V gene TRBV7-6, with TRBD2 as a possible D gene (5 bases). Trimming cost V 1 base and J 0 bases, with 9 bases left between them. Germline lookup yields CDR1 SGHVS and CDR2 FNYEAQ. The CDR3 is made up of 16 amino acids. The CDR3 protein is CASSLGSGTNTGELFF. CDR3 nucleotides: TGTGCCAGCAGCTTAGGGAGCGGAACGAACACCGGGGAGCTGTTTTTT.

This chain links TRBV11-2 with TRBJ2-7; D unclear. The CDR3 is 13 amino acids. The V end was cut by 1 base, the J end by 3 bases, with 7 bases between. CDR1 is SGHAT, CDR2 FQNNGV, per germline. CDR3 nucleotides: TGTGCCAGCAGCTTAGCACACAGCTACGAGCAGTACTTC. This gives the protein CASSLAHSYEQYF.

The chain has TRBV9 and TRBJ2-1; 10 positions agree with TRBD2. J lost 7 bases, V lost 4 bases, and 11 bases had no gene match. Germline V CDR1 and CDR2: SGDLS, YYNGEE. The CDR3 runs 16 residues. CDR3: CASSPRSSGRANEQFF. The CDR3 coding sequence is TGTGCCAGCAGCCCAAGATCTAGCGGGAGAGCTAATGAGCAGTTCTTC.

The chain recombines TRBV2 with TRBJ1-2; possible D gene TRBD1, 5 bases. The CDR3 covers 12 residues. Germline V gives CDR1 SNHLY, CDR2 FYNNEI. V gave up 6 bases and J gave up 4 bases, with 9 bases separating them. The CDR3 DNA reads TGTGCCAGCAGGGGGCTTGTCTATGGCTACACCTTC. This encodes CASRGLVYGYTF.

The CDR3 sequence: CASSAWTGSPYEQYF. The CDR3 nucleotides are TGTGCCAGCAGCGCCTGGACAGGGAGCCCCTACGAGCAGTACTTC. V usage is TRBV5-8 and J usage is TRBJ2-5; 8 positions agree with TRBD1. The DNA end lines up better with TRBJ2-7; the J call may be wrong. Per germline, CDR1 SGHTS and CDR2 YDEGEE. This CDR3 has 15 residues.

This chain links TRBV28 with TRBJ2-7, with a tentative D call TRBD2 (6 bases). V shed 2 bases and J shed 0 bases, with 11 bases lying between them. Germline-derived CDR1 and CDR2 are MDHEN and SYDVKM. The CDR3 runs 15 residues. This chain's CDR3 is CASSLVWRDSYEQYF. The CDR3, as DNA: TGTGCCAGCAGTTTAGTTTGGCGGGACTCCTACGAGCAGTACTTC.

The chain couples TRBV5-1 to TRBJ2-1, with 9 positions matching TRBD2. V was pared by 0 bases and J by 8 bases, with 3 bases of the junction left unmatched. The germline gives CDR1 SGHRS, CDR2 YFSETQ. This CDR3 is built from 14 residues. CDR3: CASSLASGKDEQFF. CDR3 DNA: TGCGCCAGCAGCTTGGCTAGCGGGAAAGATGAGCAGTTCTTC.

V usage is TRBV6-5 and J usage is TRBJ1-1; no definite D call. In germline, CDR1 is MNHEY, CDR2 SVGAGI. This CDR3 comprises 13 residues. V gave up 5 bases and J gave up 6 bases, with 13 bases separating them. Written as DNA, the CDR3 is TGTGCCAGCAGTCGCACAGCGGAGGCTGAAGCTTTCTTT. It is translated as CASSRTAEAEAFF.

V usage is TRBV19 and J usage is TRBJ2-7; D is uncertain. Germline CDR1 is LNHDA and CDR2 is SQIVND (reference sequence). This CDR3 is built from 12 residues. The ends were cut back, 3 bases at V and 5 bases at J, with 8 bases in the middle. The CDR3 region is CASSIGGDEQYF. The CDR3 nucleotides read TGTGCCAGTAGTATTGGTGGGGACGAGCAGTACTTC.

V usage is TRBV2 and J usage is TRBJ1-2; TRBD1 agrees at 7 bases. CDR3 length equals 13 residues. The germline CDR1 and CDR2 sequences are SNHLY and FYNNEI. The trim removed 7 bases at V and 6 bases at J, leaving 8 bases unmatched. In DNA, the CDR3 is TGTGCCAGCACCCTACAGGGGAGCCATGGCTACACCTTC. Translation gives CASTLQGSHGYTF.

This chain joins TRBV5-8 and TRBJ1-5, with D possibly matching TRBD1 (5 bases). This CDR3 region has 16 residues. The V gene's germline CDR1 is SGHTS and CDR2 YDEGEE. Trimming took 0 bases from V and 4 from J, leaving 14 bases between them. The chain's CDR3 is CASSLVVGTRNQPQHF. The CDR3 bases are TGTGCCAGCAGCTTGGTTGTGGGGACGCGTAATCAGCCCCAGCATTTT.

The CDR3 loop is CASSLAMTANTGELFF. The CDR3 DNA reads TGCGCCAGCAGCTTGGCCATGACAGCGAACACCGGGGAGCTGTTTTTT. The chain carries TRBV5-1 and TRBJ2-2; maybe TRBD1 (5 bases). V lost 0 bases and J 0 bases, leaving 9 bases between the germline ends. The CDR3 runs to 16 residues. Germline V gives CDR1 SGHRS, CDR2 YFSETQ.

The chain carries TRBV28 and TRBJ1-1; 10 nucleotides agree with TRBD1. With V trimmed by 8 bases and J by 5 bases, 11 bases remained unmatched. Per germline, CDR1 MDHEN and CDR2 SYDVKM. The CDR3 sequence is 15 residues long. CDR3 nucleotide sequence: TGTGCCAGCTTCGCTTCTCCGGGACAGGGGACTGAAGCTTTCTTT. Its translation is CASFASPGQGTEAFF.

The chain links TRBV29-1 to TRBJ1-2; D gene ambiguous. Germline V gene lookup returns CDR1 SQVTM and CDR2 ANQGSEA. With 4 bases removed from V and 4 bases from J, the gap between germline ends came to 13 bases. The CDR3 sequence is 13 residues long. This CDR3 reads CSVGTDAGYGYTF. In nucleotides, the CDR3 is TGCAGCGTTGGAACGGATGCCGGCTATGGCTACACCTTC.